The T cell receptor (beta chain) under discussion was sequenced for a study of T cells in Graves' hyperthyroidism and ophthalmopathy (dated by TCRdb to between 2018 and 2021). For context, the study as a whole: Peripheral blood was collected at initial diagnosis, before any treatment. Whether ophthalmopathy could be predicted prospectively was tested in an independent validation cohort made up of fewer than 20 hyperthyroidism patients plus 17 patients who later progressed to ophthalmopathy. The roughly 91 discovery patients were randomly split 7:3 into training and test sets. After sampling, hyperthyroidism patients received methimazole starting at 30 mg daily, and ophthalmopathy patients received high-dose intravenous methylprednisolone. To identify TCR V-J signatures that set the groups apart, the researchers used a discovery cohort of 100 patients, made up of 43 with Graves' ophthalmopathy and some 55 with stable Graves' hyperthyroidism. The study also compared thyroid tissue and blood T-cell repertoires from roughly six Graves' hyperthyroidism patients. According to the paper, TCR Vbeta CDR3 sequencing was carried out on 135 peripheral blood samples, which came from some 41 ophthalmopathy, roughly 75 hyperthyroidism and some 17 progressor patients.

What the research found in general, with its limitations: Sample size was not statistically predetermined, and blinding of investigators to group allocation was not performed. A model built on a 13 V-J signature distinguished ophthalmopathy from stable hyperthyroidism, reaching about 88% sensitivity and around 81% specificity in cross-validation and 80%/75% in testing. In validation, the model predicted progression to ophthalmopathy with around 71% sensitivity and less than 80% specificity, a median of roughly seven months before onset. Most expanded thyroid clonotypes (frequency above 0.001) were also detected in blood, suggesting blood repertoires may reflect thyroid immune responses.

This clonotype was counted at least ten times. Its antigen is still unknown. Base qualities were left out, and no much larger clone turns up one base away. Amplification of TCR beta CDR3 regions was carried out from RNA transcripts. The first round of RT-PCR for the TCR CDR3 was performed with the HTBI primer set and the Qiagen OneStep RT-PCR kit. The libraries were constructed in a second round of multiplex PCR and then size-selected and purified. Sequencing of the libraries was done on an Illumina HiSeq2000 using paired-end 100 bp reads. As for how the authors treated the data: SOAPnuke was used to process the raw data, throwing out any read that contained adapters or uncalled bases, had a mean Phred below 15, or lacked an exact constant-primer or identifier match. High-quality paired reads were merged using COPE v1.2.5, and each unique nucleotide sequence was defined as a clonotype. MiTCR v1.1 was used to align the clonotypes against IMGT TRBV, TRBD and TRBJ reference segments. Analysis was restricted to V-J combinations with a frequency above 0.0001, which covered about 99% of repertoires. A TCS score was defined as the ratio of F50 (clonal expansion) to E x V (chaos), with BLOSUM62-based TCRdist applied between CDR3 peptides within each V-J. Welch's t-statistics and random forest reduced 450 to 600 V-J features to some 14, which were used in a naive Bayes classifier (R e1071). TCRdb reworked the public reads: Q25 trimming with fastp, MiXCR clone assembly, productive beta chains retained. Rows with one shared CDR3 protein collapse into an entry with the most common genes and DNA. The V and J calls follow TCRdb's processing rather than the paper's. A total of fewer than 400,000 distinct CDR3 sequences appear in this sample, around an eighth of them only once. Of the sample, around 27% falls within the top ten clones.

Moderately to severely active disease, a Clinical Activity Score of at least 3, a NOSPECS grade of at least 4, and a duration under 3 months were present in ophthalmopathy patients. The study excluded patients with uncontrolled infections, other autoimmune diseases, pregnancy or lactation. Clinical symptoms, serum thyroxine and TRAb, thyroid ultrasound, and orbital computed tomography formed the basis for the diagnoses. PBMCs were isolated from about 9.1 ml of fresh peripheral blood by Ficoll-Paque density gradient centrifugation. Total RNA was extracted using Trizol reagent, and RNA quality was assessed on an Agilent 2100 Bioanalyzer. Material: blood. The sequence was obtained from a man aged 50-60 years with Graves' ophthalmopathy.

The CDR3 region: CASSLTFKRSRSGNTIYF. The nucleotides read TGTGCCAGCAGTTTAACATTCAAAAGGTCACGCTCTGGAAACACCATATATTTT. The chain was built from TRBV28 and TRBJ1-3, with no D gene named confidently. The CDR1 and CDR2 encoded by the germline V gene are MDHEN and SYDVKM. V is clipped by 2 bases and J by 0 bases, and the sequence between their germline boundaries is 17 bases long. From cysteine to phenylalanine, the CDR3 is 18 amino acids long. Just the 54-base CDR3 DNA is kept, in frame starting at base 1.